This T cell receptor (beta chain) appears in the sequencing data of a study of cytomegalovirus exposure and HLA in healthy donors. Study-wide background: The same platform used for the 500 to 850 first-cohort repertoires was also used for the 90 to 150 validation repertoires, as a later analysis reported. Overall study results and limits: Listed as cytomegalovirus-associated were 150 to 200 TCR beta chains. Three CMV-associated chains were confirmed in vitro to be specific for CMV antigens.

In the case of this clone: Its antigen is currently unknown.

The CDR3 loop spans 13 amino acids. V gave up 7 bases and J gave up 11 bases; unmatched junction bases: 4. Germline V gives CDR1 LNHDA, CDR2 SQIVND (reference sequence). Clones were read by immunoSEQ multiplex PCR, and TCRdb kept only the in-frame ones, dropping some. The sample has some 150,000 clones, 86% seen once. The sample was PBMCs. The receptor comes from a human donor in good health. J is TRBJ1-6 and V is TRBV19; 11 bases match TRBD1. The CDR3 loop reads CASKGQGDTPLHF. In nucleotides, the CDR3 is TGTGCCAGTAAGGGACAGGGGGATACACCCCTCCACTTT.